The sequence of this T cell receptor beta chain was determined in a study of cytotoxic CD8 clonotypes in ibrutinib-treated CLL. Germline-derived CDR1 and CDR2 are LGHNT and FRNRAP. V was trimmed by 0 bases and J by 7 bases, leaving 8 bases between them. CDR3 length: 13 residues. This table comes from immunoSEQ multiplex PCR, and its TCRdb copy is limited to in-frame clones, with some not included. The table has fewer than 400,000 clones, approximately 67% seen once. The receptor was derived from a human donor with chronic lymphocytic leukemia. The sample consisted of PBMCs, taken after 36 months of ibrutinib treatment. This sequence joins TRBV12-5 and TRBJ2-3; no definite D call. The CDR3 DNA follows: TGTGCTAGTGGTTTGGTCCTTACCCATACGCAGTATTTT. This encodes CASGLVLTHTQYF.